A single T cell receptor (beta chain) is shown here with its context. The specificity of this receptor is unknown. No base-level quality is on record; no much larger clone is a single base apart. The germline V gene gives CDR1 as SGHTS and CDR2 as YDEGEE. Trimming accounts for 1 base at V and 11 bases at J, while the number of junction bases matched to no gene is 6. The CDR3 goes from the cysteine to the phenylalanine over 13 residues. Of the read, only the CDR3 DNA is kept; its 39 bases are in frame from base 1. These data originate in a study of blood T cell repertoires in COVID-19 (dated by TCRdb to 2018 to 2021). With respect to the entire study: Collaborator samples came from the United States, Italy and Spain and covered acute and convalescent phases of COVID-19. The prospective study material was composed of cDNA or gDNA derived from T cells, B-cell-depleted T cells, or PBMCs. The dataset comprised deeply sampled blood TCRbeta repertoires from subjects exposed to, actively infected with, or recovered from COVID-19. A freely available public database, intended as a resource for researchers studying the immune response to SARS-CoV-2, is where the repertoires were released. The samples were drawn from two sources: the first 160 participants of the ongoing ImmuneRACE study, and 1,000 to 1,500 subjects contributed by 6 global collaborators. A de-identified subject ID, COVID-19 status, age in years and sex were almost always included in the sample metadata. Where available, HLA class I and class II types were obtained from metadata supplied by the sample provider rather than from assay-based typing.

Broad study findings and their caveats: How much clinical and demographic metadata was included differed by source and by participant, and the metadata was provided uncurated.

Whole blood was collected in K2EDTA tubes by collaborating institutions according to the institutions' own protocols. For TCRbeta analysis, collaborators shipped samples as frozen whole blood, isolated PBMCs, or DNA extracted from either of those sample types. The immunoSEQ Assay, a bias-controlled multiplex PCR, was used to amplify TCRbeta CDR3 regions from genomic DNA. Processing in the source paper ran as follows. The number of nucleated cells in each sample was estimated by amplification of reference gene primers within the assay. To quantify the absolute abundance of each unique TCRbeta CDR3 rearrangement, sequence reads were collapsed and filtered. Productive Simpson clonality was computed per sample as the square root of Simpson's diversity index over productive rearrangements. Entries here come from immuneACCESS through TCRdb and include only in-frame sequences with V and J called. Some clones fail to appear in such tables; in the studies checked, an unresolved V gene covers under half of the shortfall, and the cause of the remainder is unknown. That table is the source of V, J and clone size, and D and trimming were worked out from the DNA. The sample has 150,000 or so clones on record, 88% of them singletons. About a tenth of the sample belongs to the ten largest clones.

The chain is encoded by TRBV5-8 joined to TRBJ1-1; a stretch of 9 junction bases matches TRBD1. The sequence was obtained from a man aged 50-60 years with acute or convalescent COVID-19. The sequenced sample was peripheral blood. The nucleotide sequence reads as follows: TGTGCCAGCAGCTTGAGACAGGGGGTCGACGCTTTCTTT. It translates to CASSLRQGVDAFF.